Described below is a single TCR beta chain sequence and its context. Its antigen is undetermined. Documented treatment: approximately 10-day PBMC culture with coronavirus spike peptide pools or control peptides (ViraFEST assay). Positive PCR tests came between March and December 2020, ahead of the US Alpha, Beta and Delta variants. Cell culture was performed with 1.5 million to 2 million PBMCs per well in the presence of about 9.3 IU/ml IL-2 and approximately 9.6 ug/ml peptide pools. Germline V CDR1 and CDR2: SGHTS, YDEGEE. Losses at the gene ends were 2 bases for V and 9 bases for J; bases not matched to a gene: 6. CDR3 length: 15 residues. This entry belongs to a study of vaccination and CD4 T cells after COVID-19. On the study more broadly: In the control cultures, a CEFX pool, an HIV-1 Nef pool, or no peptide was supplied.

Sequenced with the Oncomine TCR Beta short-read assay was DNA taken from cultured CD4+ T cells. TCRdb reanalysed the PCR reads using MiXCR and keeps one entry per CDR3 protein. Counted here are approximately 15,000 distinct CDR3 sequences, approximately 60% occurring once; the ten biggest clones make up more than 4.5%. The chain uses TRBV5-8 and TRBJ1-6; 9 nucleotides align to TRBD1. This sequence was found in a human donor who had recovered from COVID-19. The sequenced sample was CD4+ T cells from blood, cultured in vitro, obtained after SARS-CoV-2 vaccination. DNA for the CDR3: TGTGCCAGCAGCTTTTCCGGGACAGGGCGTTCACCCCTCCACTTT. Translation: CASSFSGTGRSPLHF. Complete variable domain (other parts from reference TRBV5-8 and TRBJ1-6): EAGVTQSPTHLIKTRGQQATLRCSPISGHTSVYWYQQALGLGLQFLLWYDEGEERNRGNFPPRFSGRQFPNYSSELNVNALELEDSALYLCASSFSGTGRSPLHFGNGTRLTVT.